This T cell receptor beta chain comes out of a study of blood T cell repertoires in COVID-19. Study summary: From the United States, Italy and Spain came samples of acute and convalescent COVID-19.

This CDR3 contains 18 residues. Unmatched junction bases numbered 12, after V lost 2 bases and J lost 3 bases. CDR1 is KGHDR, CDR2 SFDVKD, per germline. Generated by immunoSEQ multiplex PCR, the TCRdb table keeps only in-frame clones and is missing some. This sample carries a few hundred thousand clones, around 90% of them seen once, and the ten largest clones take about 2.1%. Sequencing used peripheral blood. The TCR sequence derives from a woman aged 55-70 years with COVID-19, enrolled during active disease. The rearrangement joins TRBV24-1 to TRBJ2-3, with TRBD1 matching over 8 bases. The CDR3 loop is CATSDSTDRGGRTDTQYF. The CDR3 DNA is TGTGCCACCAGTGATTCGACTGACAGGGGTGGGAGAACAGATACGCAGTATTTT.